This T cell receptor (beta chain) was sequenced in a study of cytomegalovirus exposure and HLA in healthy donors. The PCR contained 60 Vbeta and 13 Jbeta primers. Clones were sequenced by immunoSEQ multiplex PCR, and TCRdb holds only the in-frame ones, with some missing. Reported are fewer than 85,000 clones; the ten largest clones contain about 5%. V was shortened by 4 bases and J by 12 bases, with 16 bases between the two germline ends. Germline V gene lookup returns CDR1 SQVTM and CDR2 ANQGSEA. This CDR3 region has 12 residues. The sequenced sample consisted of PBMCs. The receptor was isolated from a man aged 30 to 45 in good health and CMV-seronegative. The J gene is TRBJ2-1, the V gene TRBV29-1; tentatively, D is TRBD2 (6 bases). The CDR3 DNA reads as TGCAGCGTTGTGAAGGACTCCGGGGGGCAGTTCTTC. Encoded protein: CSVVKDSGGQFF.